This passage covers 20 T cell receptor beta chains from one sample sequenced in a study of cytomegalovirus exposure and HLA in healthy donors (dated by TCRdb to 2017 to 2019). Receptor amplification or capture employed the immunoSEQ multiplex PCR assay. The multiplex PCR relied on a mix of 60 forward primers for TCR Vbeta segments and 13 reverse primers for TCR Jbeta segments. In its TCRdb copy, this immuneACCESS table keeps in-frame sequences only and misses some clones. Where compared with another copy, unresolved V genes explain less than half of these, and the others have no known cause. Across this sample there are about 110,000 clones, with 74% seen only once. The top ten clones comprise roughly 15% of the sample. The sample taken for sequencing was PBMCs. These receptors all stem from a woman aged 40 to 55 in good health and CMV-seropositive.

In this sample, this clone turned up a few times. The gene calls are TRBV5-6 and TRBJ1-4; D is perhaps TRBD1 (6 bases). Between the trimmed V and J ends, which lost 4 bases and 14 bases, there was a span of 12 bases. This CDR3 is built from 11 residues. The germline V gene has CDR1 SGHDT and CDR2 YYEEEE. CDR3 nucleotides: TGTGCCAGCAGCCTACAGGGAATCCTGTTTTTT. It specifies CASSLQGILFF.

This chain joins TRBV5-1 and TRBJ2-2; 7 nucleotides align to TRBD1. Looked up from germline, CDR1 is SGHRS and CDR2 is YFSETQ. Losses at the gene ends were 1 base for V and 7 bases for J; bases not matched to a gene: 7. This CDR3 is built from 15 residues. Here the CDR3 reads CASSLRGHDGGELFF. The CDR3 DNA follows: TGCGCCAGCAGCTTGAGGGGGCACGACGGCGGGGAGCTGTTTTTT.

This clone showed up just once. The rearrangement uses TRBV7-3 and TRBJ1-3, with D hard to call. V was trimmed by 2 bases and J by 2 bases, leaving 4 bases between them. The CDR3 consists of 13 residues. Per the germline V gene, CDR1 is SGHTA and CDR2 is FQGTGA. CDR3: CASSLWPGNTIYF. For the CDR3, the DNA is TGTGCCAGCAGCTTATGGCCTGGAAACACCATATATTTT.

The rearrangement joins TRBV7-6 to TRBJ2-7, with unresolved D. From germline, CDR1 is SGHVS and CDR2 FNYEAQ. This CDR3 spans 13 amino acids. V lost 2 bases and J lost 7, with 12 bases in between. The CDR3 protein is CASSLTGYGEQYF. Here the CDR3 DNA reads TGTGCCAGCAGCTTAACGGGTTATGGGGAGCAGTACTTC. Filled out from reference TRBV7-6 and TRBJ2-7, the complete variable domain reads GAGVSQSPRYKVTKRGQDVALRCDPISGHVSLYWYRQALGQGPEFLTYFNYEAQQDKSGLPNDRFSAERPEGSISTLTIQRTEQRDSAMYRCASSLTGYGEQYFGPGTRLTVT.

This chain uses TRBV29-1 with TRBJ2-5; no clear D. There are 13 residues in the CDR3. V shed 4 bases and J shed 4 bases, with 13 bases lying between them. Germline V gene sequence: CDR1 SQVTM, CDR2 ANQGSEA. In DNA form, the CDR3 reads TGCAGCGTTGTGCTCCCCGGTCGAGAGACCCAGTACTTC. As protein: CSVVLPGRETQYF.

V and J are TRBV7-2 and TRBJ1-1; D may be TRBD1 (6 bases). This CDR3 is built from 13 residues. The V end was cut by 11 bases, the J end by 0 bases, with 13 bases between. From germline, CDR1 is SGHTA and CDR2 FQGNSA. The CDR3: CACTGQMNTEAFF. CDR3 nucleotide sequence: TGTGCCTGCACGGGACAAATGAACACTGAAGCTTTCTTT. The complete variable domain, with remaining parts taken from reference TRBV7-2 and TRBJ1-1, reads GAGVSQSPSNKVTEKGKDVELRCDPISGHTALYWYRQSLGQGLEFLIYFQGNSAPDKSGLPSDRFSAERTGGSVSTLTIQRTQQEDSAVYLCACTGQMNTEAFFGQGTRLTVV.

The V gene is TRBV10-1, the J gene TRBJ2-7, with 10 bases matching TRBD1. There are 14 residues in the CDR3. The trim removed 6 bases at V and 5 bases at J, leaving 7 bases unmatched. From germline, CDR1 is WNHNN and CDR2 SYGVQD (reference sequence). The CDR3 DNA reads as TGCGCCAGCAGCACGGGACAGGGGTCGAACGAGCAGTACTTC. It translates to CASSTGQGSNEQYF.

CDR3 in DNA: TGTGCCAGTAGTATAGTGGGCAGGGGGCGAATGAACACTGAAGCTTTCTTT. Encoded protein: CASSIVGRGRMNTEAFF. The rearrangement joins TRBV19 to TRBJ1-1; 8 positions match TRBD1. The V segment lost 1 base and the J segment 0 bases; nucleotides outside the gene matches: 7. The length of the CDR3 is 17 residues. Per the germline V gene, CDR1 is LNHDA and CDR2 is SQIVND (reference sequence). Combining the CDR3 with reference TRBV19 and TRBJ1-1 gives the whole variable domain DGGITQSPKYLFRKEGQNVTLSCEQNLNHDAMYWYRQDPGQGLRLIYYSQIVNDFQKGDIAEGYSVSREKKESFPLTVTSAQKNPTAFYLCASSIVGRGRMNTEAFFGQGTRLTVV.

This clone was detected only a few times. The CDR3 region is CASSKTSGAYNEQFF. DNA of the CDR3: TGTGCCAGTAGTAAGACTAGCGGAGCCTACAATGAGCAGTTCTTC. This rearrangement joins TRBV19 to TRBJ2-1; 9 bases are a match to TRBD2. Germline lookup yields CDR1 LNHDA and CDR2 SQIVND (reference sequence). J was trimmed by 2 bases and V by 4 bases; bases with no gene match: 3. CDR3 length: 15 amino acids. The full variable domain, completed using reference TRBV19 and TRBJ2-1, is DGGITQSPKYLFRKEGQNVTLSCEQNLNHDAMYWYRQDPGQGLRLIYYSQIVNDFQKGDIAEGYSVSREKKESFPLTVTSAQKNPTAFYLCASSKTSGAYNEQFFGPGTRLTVL.

The J gene is TRBJ1-3, the V gene TRBV4-1; TRBD1 aligns across 9 bases. The CDR3 covers 16 residues. Per germline, CDR1 MGHRA and CDR2 YSYEKL. With V trimmed by 3 bases and J by 0 bases, 3 bases remained unmatched. CDR3 nucleotide sequence: TGCGCCAGCAGCCAGGGGGACAGGGTCTCTGGAAACACCATATATTTT. Amino acids: CASSQGDRVSGNTIYF.

This chain connects TRBV6-1 to TRBJ1-5; D is possibly TRBD1 (6 bases). Germline V gene lookup returns CDR1 MNHNS and CDR2 SASEGT. V was cut by 7 bases and J by 2 bases, with 12 bases left in between. The CDR3 sequence is 14 residues long. DNA for the CDR3: TGTGCCAGCACCCGGGGGGCGGGCAATCAGCCCCAGCATTTT. Protein sequence: CASTRGAGNQPQHF.

The V call is TRBV6-1, the J call TRBJ1-3; TRBD1 matches at 10 bases. The CDR3 is made up of 15 amino acids. Germline CDR1 MNHNS, CDR2 SASEGT. Germline trimming cut 3 bases from V and 3 bases from J; bases unmatched to any gene: 2. Here the CDR3 reads CASSDGTGDGNTIYF. The CDR3 DNA reads as TGTGCCAGCAGTGACGGGACAGGGGATGGAAACACCATATATTTT.

This clone has more than one count but fewer than ten. J is TRBJ1-2 and V is TRBV28, with a tentative D call TRBD1 (6 bases). Trimming stripped 3 bases from V and 8 bases from J, with 10 bases between. Germline V gives CDR1 MDHEN, CDR2 SYDVKM. The CDR3 has 12 amino acids. CDR3 loop: CASSFRGFGYTF. The CDR3 nucleotides are TGTGCCAGCAGTTTCAGGGGATTCGGCTACACCTTC.

The chain carries TRBV18 and TRBJ1-1; D possibly corresponds to TRBD1 (5 bases). The CDR3 length is 15 residues. V lost 5 bases and J 0 bases, leaving 13 bases between the germline ends. Germline V gene sequence: CDR1 KGHSH, CDR2 LQKENI. CDR3 sequence: CASSGREEMNTEAFF. The CDR3 DNA reads TGTGCCAGCTCAGGCAGGGAGGAAATGAACACTGAAGCTTTCTTT.

This clone was picked up one time. The rearrangement uses TRBV30 and TRBJ1-6, with D hard to call. This CDR3 has 12 amino acids. CDR1 GTSNPN and CDR2 SVGIG come from the germline V gene (reference sequence). V lost 6 bases to trimming and J lost 11 bases, with 14 bases between them. The CDR3 DNA follows: TGTGCCTGCCAGGCGGAGGTGGCACCCCTCCACTTT. Translating it yields CACQAEVAPLHF.

This chain joins TRBV6-5 and TRBJ2-7; no clear D. Germline assignment: CDR1 MNHEY and CDR2 SVGAGI. Between the trimmed V and J ends, which lost 6 bases and 3 bases, there was a span of 9 bases. The CDR3 length is 12 residues. The CDR3 coding sequence is TGTGCCAGCAGCCGGTCGAGCTACGAGCAGTACTTC. Its translation is CASSRSSYEQYF.

The genes are TRBV7-9 and TRBJ1-1; 7 bases map to TRBD1. Germline CDR1 and CDR2: SEHNR and FQNEAQ (reference sequence). CDR3 length: 15 amino acids. Germline trimming cut 5 bases from V and 0 bases from J; bases unmatched to any gene: 6. The CDR3 coding sequence is TGTGCCAGCAGCCCCGTGAGGGGGCTGAACACTGAAGCTTTCTTT. As protein: CASSPVRGLNTEAFF.

V is TRBV18 and J is TRBJ1-6, with TRBD1 matching 7 bases. The CDR3 consists of 15 residues. V trimming: 1 base; J trimming: 5 bases; junction bases outside the gene matches: 2. Per germline, CDR1 KGHSH and CDR2 LQKENI. The CDR3 loop is CASSPQGADNSPLHF. CDR3 DNA: TGTGCCAGCTCACCACAGGGGGCTGATAATTCACCCCTCCACTTT.

The rearrangement links TRBV10-2 to TRBJ1-5, with 8 bases aligning to TRBD1. This CDR3 spans 16 amino acids. The J segment lost 5 bases and the V segment lost 1 base, leaving 7 bases of the junction unmatched. Germline CDR1 and CDR2: WSHSY and SAAADI. The CDR3 is CASSEFDDRGDQPQHF. CDR3 coding DNA: TGCGCCAGCAGTGAGTTCGACGACAGGGGAGATCAGCCCCAGCATTTT.

This chain links TRBV30 with TRBJ2-7; 7 bases fit TRBD1. The CDR3 runs to 12 residues. V lost 3 bases to trimming and J lost 7 bases; unmatched junction nucleotides: 6. Germline V CDR1 and CDR2: GTSNPN, SVGIG (reference sequence). The CDR3 sequence: CAWSFNRGEQYF. The CDR3 DNA reads TGTGCCTGGAGCTTCAACAGGGGTGAGCAGTACTTC.